The 18 T cell receptor beta chains given below trace back to one sample, sequenced in a study of blood T cells in healthy people across ages (dated by TCRdb to the mid-2010s). Libraries were built with 5' RACE. The listed sequencing device is Illumina HiSeq 2500. A second PCR of roughly 7 to 11 cycles was performed with a sample-barcoded 5' primer and a J-beta primer mix. TCRdb reran the public reads through fastp at Q25 and MiXCR, keeping productive beta chains. Rows with one shared CDR3 protein collapse into an entry with the most common genes and DNA. In this sample the table shows approximately 800,000 distinct CDR3 sequences, 62% of which occur a single time. The ten largest clones represent 25% to 30% of the sample. The sequencing sample was made of blood. The receptors were sampled from a man aged 25 to 45 in good health.

This chain uses TRBV18 with TRBJ2-7, with D possibly matching TRBD1 (6 bases). CDR3 length equals 15 residues. V lost 6 bases and J lost 0, with 15 bases in between. The germline V gene has CDR1 KGHSH and CDR2 LQKENI. The CDR3, as DNA: TGTGCCAGCTCGCCAGGACAGATCCTCTCCTACGAGCAGTACTTC. It translates to CASSPGQILSYEQYF. Drawing the rest from reference TRBV18 and TRBJ2-7, the complete variable domain is NAGVMQNPRHLVRRRGQEARLRCSPMKGHSHVYWYRQLPEEGLKFMVYLQKENIIDESGMPKERFSAEFPKEGPSILRIQQVVRGDSAAYFCASSPGQILSYEQYFGPGTRLTVT.

The chain is built from TRBV21-1 and TRBJ2-7; the D call TRBD1 from the table was never checked on the DNA. TRBV21-1 constitutes a pseudogene. The CDR3 extends over 16 amino acids. CDR3 sequence (DNA): TGTGCCAGCAGCAAAGATTGTAGGCAGGGGGCGTTCGAGCAGTACTTC. Protein sequence: CASSKDCRQGAFEQYF.

On this clonotype: The junction departs from germline at one end; a sequencing error may be responsible. This chain connects TRBV2 to TRBJ2-1; 7 bases are shared with TRBD1. Germline V gene lookup returns CDR1 SNHLY and CDR2 FYNNEI. The CDR3 totals 12 residues. The CDR3 reads CAGSDIRQGQFF. CDR3 bases: TGTGCCGGCAGTGACATCCGACAGGGGCAGTTCTTC. Supplemented by reference TRBV2 and TRBJ2-1, the full variable domain reads EPEVTQTPSHQVTQMGQEVILRCVPISNHLYFYWYRQILGQKVEFLVSFYNNEISEKSEIFDDQFSVERPDGSNFTLKIRSTKLEDSAMYFCAGSDIRQGQFFGPGTRLTVL.

This sequence joins TRBV30 and TRBJ1-5; no definite D call. Germline CDR1 GTSNPN, CDR2 SVGIG (reference sequence). The CDR3 is 12 residues long. The germline V and J ends were trimmed by 5 bases and 2 bases, with 7 bases remaining between them. The CDR3 protein is CAWGSGNQPQHF. In DNA form, the CDR3 reads TGTGCCTGGGGCTCCGGCAATCAGCCCCAGCATTTT.

This clonotype showed up just a few times. The genes are TRBV7-2 and TRBJ2-5, with a possible D match to TRBD2 (6 bases). The end of the DNA is better explained by TRBJ2-7, so the J call may be wrong. CDR1 and CDR2 (germline): SGHTA, FQGNSA. This CDR3 is built from 13 residues. CDR3 sequence (DNA): TGTGCCAGCAGCTTAGCGGTAGCGGTCGAGCAGTACTTC. Protein sequence: CASSLAVAVEQYF.

This chain connects TRBV7-2 to TRBJ2-1, with TRBD1 identical over 7 bases. The CDR3 length is 13 residues. Per the germline V gene, CDR1 is SGHTA and CDR2 is FQGNSA. The V and J ends lost 6 bases and 10 bases, in that order; junction bases with no gene match: 9. The CDR3 spells CASRLTGVDEQFF. CDR3 nucleotides: TGTGCCAGCAGACTAACAGGGGTGGACGAGCAGTTCTTC.

The table lists this clonotype with a count of one. The J gene is TRBJ1-6, the V gene TRBV5-1; D may be TRBD1 (6 bases). Per the germline V gene, CDR1 is SGHRS and CDR2 is YFSETQ. The CDR3 length is 15 residues. The V end lost 6 bases, the J end lost 10 bases, and 20 bases lay between the germline ends. The CDR3 spells CASKVGRGARSPLHF. In nucleotides, the CDR3 is TGCGCCAGCAAGGTGGGGCGGGGGGCGAGGTCACCCCTCCACTTT.

The V gene is TRBV7-2, the J gene TRBJ2-1; 16 nucleotides align to TRBD2. This CDR3 has 18 residues. Per germline, CDR1 SGHTA and CDR2 FQGNSA. The trim removed 5 bases at V and 7 bases at J, leaving 11 bases unmatched. The CDR3 nucleotides are TGTGCCAGCAGCCCGGGGACTAGCGGGGGGGTAGGGAGAAATGAGCAGTTCTTC. It specifies CASSPGTSGGVGRNEQFF.

In this sample, this clonotype turned up once. The junction differs from germline at one of its ends, possibly a read error. The chain has TRBV7-7 and TRBJ2-7, with TRBD1 matching 9 bases. Near its end, the DNA agrees better with TRBJ2-5, so the J call may be wrong. Germline V lookup: CDR1 SSHAT, CDR2 FNYEAQ (reference sequence). The CDR3 runs 16 residues. In DNA, the CDR3 is TGTGCTAGCAGCTTAGCGCTCGGGACAGGGAAAGAGACCCAGTACTTC. Translation gives CASSLALGTGKETQYF.

The chain is built from TRBV27 and TRBJ2-1; a weak D match, TRBD2 (5 bases). This CDR3 has 13 residues. The germline CDR1 and CDR2 sequences are MNHEY and SMNVEV (reference sequence). V lost 7 bases to trimming and J lost 4 bases, with 11 bases between them. The CDR3 reads CASTGIEYNEQFF. The CDR3, as DNA: TGTGCCAGCACCGGGATAGAGTACAATGAGCAGTTCTTC.

This clonotype showed up many times. The chain uses TRBV5-1 and TRBJ2-6; the D is unclear. V was pared by 0 bases and J by 4 bases, with 8 bases between. Germline loops: CDR1 SGHRS, CDR2 YFSETQ. The CDR3 totals 15 residues. CDR3 nucleotide sequence: TGCGCCAGCAGCTTGGTAGGGCAAGGGGCCAACGTCCTGACTTTC. It is translated as CASSLVGQGANVLTF.

The chain uses TRBV7-6 and TRBJ2-1, with D maybe TRBD1 (5 bases). The CDR3 runs 17 residues. Trimming pared 5 bases from V and 7 bases from J, leaving 24 bases between. Germline assignment: CDR1 SGHVS and CDR2 FNYEAQ. The CDR3 coding sequence is TGTGCCAGCAGCATCCTCTACAGGACCAGAATAGAAAATGAGCAGTTCTTC. The encoded protein is CASSILYRTRIENEQFF.

As to this clonotype: An end of the junction does not agree with germline; a read error may underlie this. The CDR3 sequence is CSARGLAGAGEQFF. CDR3 sequence (DNA): TGCAGTGCAAGAGGACTAGCGGGGGCTGGTGAGCAGTTCTTC. J is TRBJ2-1 and V is TRBV20-1, with TRBD2 matching 13 bases. CDR3 size: 14 residues. CDR1 DFQATT and CDR2 SNEGSKA come from the germline V gene (reference sequence).

The rearrangement joins TRBV3-1 to TRBJ2-4; no clear D gene. The end of the DNA is better explained by TRBJ2-7, so the J call may be wrong. Germline V lookup: CDR1 LGHDT, CDR2 YNNKEL (reference sequence). The CDR3 is made up of 12 amino acids. The CDR3: CASSHPEREQYF. The CDR3 DNA follows: TGTGCCAGCAGCCATCCGGAGCGCGAGCAGTACTTC.

V and J are TRBV6-2 or TRBV6-3 and TRBJ2-7; 8 bases are shared with TRBD2. The tail of the sequence fits TRBJ2-5 better, so the J call may be wrong. The CDR3 length is 15 residues. Germline V gives CDR1 MNHEY, CDR2 SVGEGT. CDR3 region: CASSTGTRPKETQYF. DNA for the CDR3: TGTGCCAGCAGTACCGGGACTAGACCGAAAGAGACCCAGTACTTC.

This sequence joins TRBV4-2 and TRBJ2-7; 9 nucleotides align to TRBD1. V was clipped by 3 bases and J by 4 bases; unmatched bases: 7. Germline values: CDR1 LGHNA, CDR2 YNFKEQ. The CDR3 loop spans 15 amino acids. CDR3 bases: TGTGCCAGCAGCCAGAAACAGGGGGCAGGGTACGAGCAGTACTTC. This codes for CASSQKQGAGYEQYF.

J is TRBJ2-5 and V is TRBV21-1; TRBD2 reflects the table's D call only, with no check against the DNA. TRBV21-1 is recorded as a pseudogene. There are 16 residues in the CDR3. The CDR3 coding sequence is TGTGCCAGCAGCAAACGGGGCGGGGGGCCCTACAATGAGCAGTACTTC. As protein: CASSKRGGGPYNEQYF.

In this sample, this clonotype turned up once. The CDR3 is CASSFPDRDQPQHF. DNA for the CDR3: TGTGCCAGCAGCTTCCCGGACAGGGATCAGCCCCAGCATTTT. The rearrangement joins TRBV7-9 to TRBJ1-5; 8 bases are a match to TRBD1. CDR1 SEHNR and CDR2 FQNEAQ come from the germline V gene (reference sequence). V gave up 3 bases and J gave up 5 bases; unmatched junction bases: 3. This CDR3 contains 14 residues.